This T cell receptor beta chain was found in a study of blood T cell repertoires in COVID-19. The CDR3 is 15 residues long. CDR1 and CDR2 (germline): SGHVS, FNYEAQ. The V gene end was trimmed by 0 bases and the J gene end by 4 bases; junction bases not matched to a gene: 5. Patients in Seattle were enrolled during active infection, then followed longitudinally. As handled by the study authors: Reference gene primer amplification yielded estimated nucleated cell counts. Sequencing was performed with immunoSEQ multiplex PCR; in TCRdb, only in-frame clones are kept and a portion is missing. D and trimming were read from the DNA, whereas the V and J calls and clone size are those reported in that table. The repertoire holds approximately 170,000 clones, with around 85% as singletons.

The receptor comes from a man at least 80 years old with COVID-19, enrolled during active disease. What was sequenced was peripheral blood. This chain joins TRBV7-6 and TRBJ2-7, with TRBD1 matching over 8 bases. CDR3 DNA sequence: TGTGCCAGCAGCTTAGCCAGAGGACAGGGTTACGAGCAGTACTTC. Translating it yields CASSLARGQGYEQYF. Full variable domain (remainder filled in from reference TRBV7-6 and TRBJ2-7): GAGVSQSPRYKVTKRGQDVALRCDPISGHVSLYWYRQALGQGPEFLTYFNYEAQQDKSGLPNDRFSAERPEGSISTLTIQRTEQRDSAMYRCASSLARGQGYEQYFGPGTRLTVT.